What follows are 9 T cell receptor beta chains derived from one specimen sequenced in a study of blood T cells in healthy people across ages. A second about 6 to 12 cycle PCR used barcoded and J-beta primers. TCRdb re-derived calls from the 5' RACE reads in MiXCR, one entry per CDR3 protein. This repertoire shows 700,000 to 800,000 distinct CDR3 sequences, roughly 41% found once; its top ten account for around a fifth. Sequencing was done on a sample of blood. These receptors all come from a woman aged 60-75 years in good health.

In this sample, this clonotype turned up many times. V and J are TRBV20-1 and TRBJ1-2; TRBD1 agrees at 8 bases. Germline values: CDR1 DFQATT, CDR2 SNEGSKA (reference sequence). The ends lost 3 bases at V and 4 bases at J; junction bases unmatched: 4. The CDR3 is made up of 13 amino acids. The CDR3 protein is CSARAGGLYGYTF. Here the CDR3 DNA reads TGCAGTGCTAGGGCAGGGGGCCTCTATGGCTACACCTTC.

To note about this clonotype: One base away lies a much larger clone, so this may be a sequencing read error. Since the CDR3 does not end with the conserved phenylalanine or tryptophan, this likely comes from a read error. The rearrangement uses TRBV11-2 and TRBJ2-5, with 8 bases identical to TRBD1. The CDR3 consists of 14 residues. CDR1 SGHAT and CDR2 FQNNGV come from the germline V gene. J lost 11 bases, V lost 3 bases, and 11 bases had no gene match. CDR3 protein: CASSLGQVYNEQYY. The CDR3, as DNA: TGTGCCAGCAGCTTGGGACAGGTCTACAATGAGCAGTACTAC.

Only a few counts were recorded for this clonotype. This chain joins TRBV7-9 and TRBJ2-1; D may be TRBD1 or TRBD2 (6 bases each). The germline V gene encodes CDR1 SEHNR and CDR2 FQNEAQ (reference sequence). This CDR3 has 15 amino acids. The V and J ends lost 7 bases and 6 bases respectively, with 19 bases between them. CDR3 bases: TGTGCCAGCAACAAGGGGGGCGGGTTAAGCAATGAGCAGTTCTTC. It codes for CASNKGGGLSNEQFF. Supplemented by reference TRBV7-9 and TRBJ2-1, the full variable domain reads DTGVSQNPRHKITKRGQNVTFRCDPISEHNRLYWYRQTLGQGPEFLTYFQNEAQLEKSRLLSDRFSAERPKGSFSTLEIQRTEQGDSAMYLCASNKGGGLSNEQFFGPGTRLTVL.

V usage is TRBV12-3 or TRBV12-4 and J usage is TRBJ2-7; maybe TRBD1 (5 bases). V gave up 4 bases and J gave up 0 bases, with 13 bases separating them. There are 15 residues in the CDR3. The CDR3 sequence is CASSSYRKNSYEQYF. In nucleotides, the CDR3 is TGTGCCAGCAGTTCCTACAGGAAAAACTCCTACGAGCAGTACTTC.

The chain recombines TRBV27 with TRBJ1-1, with D maybe TRBD1 (5 bases). The V gene's germline CDR1 is MNHEY and CDR2 SMNVEV (reference sequence). The length of the CDR3 is 15 residues. The germline V and J ends were trimmed by 4 bases and 0 bases, with 12 bases remaining between them. The CDR3 DNA follows: TGTGCCAGCAGTTCCGGGAGGGGCATGAACACTGAAGCTTTCTTT. Residues: CASSSGRGMNTEAFF.

J is TRBJ2-1 and V is TRBV28, with D tentatively TRBD1 (6 bases). This CDR3 has 15 residues. Germline loops: CDR1 MDHEN, CDR2 SYDVKM. The V end lost 11 bases, the J end lost 0 bases, and 17 bases lay between the germline ends. The CDR3 reads CASEAPGVSYNEQFF. The CDR3 DNA is TGTGCCTCCGAGGCTCCAGGGGTCTCCTACAATGAGCAGTTCTTC.

This clonotype turned up a few times. The chain has TRBV27 and TRBJ1-2, with no clear D. V dropped 5 bases and J dropped 4 bases, with 11 bases sitting between them. CDR3 length: 13 amino acids. Germline CDR1 reads MNHEY; CDR2 reads SMNVEV (reference sequence). CDR3 bases: TGTGCCAGCAGTCACACAATTAGCTATGGCTACACCTTC. Encoded protein: CASSHTISYGYTF.

This chain links TRBV6-5 with TRBJ2-5, with TRBD2 matching 8 bases. This CDR3 has 14 amino acids. V lost 6 bases and J lost 2; bases outside the gene matches: 5. Per germline, CDR1 MNHEY and CDR2 SVGAGI. The chain's CDR3 is CASRNSGTQETQYF. CDR3 coding DNA: TGTGCCAGCAGAAATAGCGGGACACAAGAGACCCAGTACTTC.

There are many counts of this clonotype. This chain joins TRBV4-3 and TRBJ2-7; no reliable D call. The CDR3 runs 14 residues. In germline, CDR1 is LGHNA, CDR2 YSLEER. The V end was cut by 1 base, the J end by 3 bases, with 10 bases between. The CDR3 DNA reads TGCGCCAGCAGCCAAGTTCTCAATAACTACGAGCAGTACTTC. Its translation is CASSQVLNNYEQYF.